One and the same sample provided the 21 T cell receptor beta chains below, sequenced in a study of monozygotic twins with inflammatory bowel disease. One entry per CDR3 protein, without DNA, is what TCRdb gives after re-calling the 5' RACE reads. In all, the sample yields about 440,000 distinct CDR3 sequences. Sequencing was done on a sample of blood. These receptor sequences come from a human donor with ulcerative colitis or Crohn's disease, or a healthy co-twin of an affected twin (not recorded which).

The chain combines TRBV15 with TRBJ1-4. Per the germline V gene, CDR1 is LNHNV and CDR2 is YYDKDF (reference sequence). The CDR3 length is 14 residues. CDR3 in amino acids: CATSSRQWNEKLFF.

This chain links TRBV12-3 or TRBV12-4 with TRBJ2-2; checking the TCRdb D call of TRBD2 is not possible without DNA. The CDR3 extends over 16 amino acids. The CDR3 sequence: CASSFLAGVRTGELFF.

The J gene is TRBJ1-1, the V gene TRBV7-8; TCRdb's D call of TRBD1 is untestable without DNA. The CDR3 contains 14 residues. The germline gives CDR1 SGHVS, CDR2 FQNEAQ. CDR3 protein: CASSSAQVATEAFF.

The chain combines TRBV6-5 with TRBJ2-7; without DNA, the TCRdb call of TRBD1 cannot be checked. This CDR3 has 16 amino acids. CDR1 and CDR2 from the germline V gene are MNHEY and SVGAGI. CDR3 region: CASSYSSGQGRYEQYF.

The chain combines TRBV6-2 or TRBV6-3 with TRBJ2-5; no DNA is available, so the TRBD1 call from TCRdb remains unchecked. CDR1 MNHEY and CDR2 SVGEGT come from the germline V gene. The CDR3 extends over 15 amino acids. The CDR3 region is CASSYRGGNQETQYF.

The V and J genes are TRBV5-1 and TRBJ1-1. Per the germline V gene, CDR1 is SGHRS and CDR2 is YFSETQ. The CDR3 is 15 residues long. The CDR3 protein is CASSLVADLNTEAFF.

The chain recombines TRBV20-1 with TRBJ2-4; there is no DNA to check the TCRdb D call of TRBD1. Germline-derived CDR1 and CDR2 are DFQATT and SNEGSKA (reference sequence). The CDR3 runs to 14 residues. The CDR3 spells CSARGGTGGGSKYF.

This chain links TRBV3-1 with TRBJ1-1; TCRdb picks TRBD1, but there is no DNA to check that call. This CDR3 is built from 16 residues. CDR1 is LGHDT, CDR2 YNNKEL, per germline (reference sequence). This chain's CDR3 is CASSPSGTGFRTEAFF. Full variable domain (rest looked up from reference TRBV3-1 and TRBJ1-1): DTAVSQTPKYLVTQMGNDKSIKCEQNLGHDTMYWYKQDSKKFLKIMFSYNNKELIINETVPNRFSPKSPDKAHLNLHINSLELGDSAVYFCASSPSGTGFRTEAFFGQGTRLTVV.

CDR3 sequence: CSVEGGYYGYTF. The chain uses TRBV29-1 and TRBJ1-2; TCRdb picks TRBD1, but there is no DNA to check that call. CDR3 length: 12 amino acids. CDR1 is SQVTM, CDR2 ANQGSEA, per germline.

The CDR3 loop is CASSRYSSYEQFF. V usage is TRBV7-2 and J usage is TRBJ2-1; TCRdb's D call of TRBD2 is untestable without DNA. The CDR3 length is 13 residues. Looked up from germline, CDR1 is SGHTA and CDR2 is FQGNSA.

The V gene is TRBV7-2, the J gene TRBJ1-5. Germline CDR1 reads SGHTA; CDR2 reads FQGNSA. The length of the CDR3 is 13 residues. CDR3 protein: CASSLALNQPQHF.

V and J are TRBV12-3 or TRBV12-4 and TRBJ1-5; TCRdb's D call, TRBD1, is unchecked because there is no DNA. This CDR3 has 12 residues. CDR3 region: CASRGGGQPQHF.

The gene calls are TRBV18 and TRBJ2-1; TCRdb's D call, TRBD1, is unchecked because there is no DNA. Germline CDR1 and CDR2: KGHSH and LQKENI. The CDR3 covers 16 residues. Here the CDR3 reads CASSLSRDRFYNEQFF.

This chain's CDR3 is CSARDAQTNQPQHF. The genes are TRBV20-1 and TRBJ1-5. CDR3 length: 14 residues. The germline CDR1 and CDR2 sequences are DFQATT and SNEGSKA (reference sequence).

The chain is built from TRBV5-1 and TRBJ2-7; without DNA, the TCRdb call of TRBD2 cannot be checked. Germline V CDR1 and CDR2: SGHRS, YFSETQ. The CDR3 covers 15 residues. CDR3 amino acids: CASSQTSGRSYEQYF.

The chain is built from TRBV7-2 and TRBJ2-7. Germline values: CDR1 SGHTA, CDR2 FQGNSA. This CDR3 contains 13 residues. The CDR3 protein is CASSLNPFYEQYF.

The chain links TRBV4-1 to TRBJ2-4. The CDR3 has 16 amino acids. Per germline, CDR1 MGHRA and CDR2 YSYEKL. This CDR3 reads CASSQVDPRAKNIQYF.

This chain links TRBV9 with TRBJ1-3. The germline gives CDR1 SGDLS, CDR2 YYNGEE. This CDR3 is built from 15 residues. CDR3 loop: CASSVGSGTGNTIYF.

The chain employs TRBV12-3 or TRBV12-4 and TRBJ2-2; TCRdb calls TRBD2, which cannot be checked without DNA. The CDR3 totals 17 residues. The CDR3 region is CASSPLRASGTPGELFF.

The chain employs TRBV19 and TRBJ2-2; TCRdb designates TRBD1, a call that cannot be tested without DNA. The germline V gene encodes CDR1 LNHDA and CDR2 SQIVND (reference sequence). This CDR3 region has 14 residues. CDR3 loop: CASSNRATTGELFF.

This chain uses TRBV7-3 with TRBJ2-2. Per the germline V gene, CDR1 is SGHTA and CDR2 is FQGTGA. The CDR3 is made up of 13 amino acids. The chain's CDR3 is CASNDPNTGELFF.